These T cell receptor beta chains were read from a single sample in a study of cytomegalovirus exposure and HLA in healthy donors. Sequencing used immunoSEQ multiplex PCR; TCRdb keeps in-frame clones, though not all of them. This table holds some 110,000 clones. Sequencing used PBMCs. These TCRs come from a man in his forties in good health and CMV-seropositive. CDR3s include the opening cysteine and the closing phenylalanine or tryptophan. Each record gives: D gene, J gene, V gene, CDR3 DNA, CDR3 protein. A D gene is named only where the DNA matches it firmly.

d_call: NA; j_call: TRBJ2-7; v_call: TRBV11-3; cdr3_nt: TGTGCCAGCAGCCCCGGCGGGTCCGAGCAGTACTTC; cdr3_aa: CASSPGGSEQYF
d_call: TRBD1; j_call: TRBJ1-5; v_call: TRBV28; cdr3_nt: TGTGCCAGCAGTTTAAGGGTCAGGGGGAGCAATCAGCCCCAGCATTTT; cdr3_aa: CASSLRVRGSNQPQHF
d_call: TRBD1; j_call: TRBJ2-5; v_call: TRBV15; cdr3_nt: TGTGCCACCAGCAGATCCCAGGGGGCCGAGACCCAGTACTTC; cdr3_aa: CATSRSQGAETQYF
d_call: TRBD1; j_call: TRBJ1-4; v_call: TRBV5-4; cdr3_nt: TGTGCCAGCAGCTCTGGACAGGTTGAAAAACTGTTTTTT; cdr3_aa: CASSSGQVEKLFF
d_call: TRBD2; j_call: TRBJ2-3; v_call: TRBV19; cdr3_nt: TGTGCCAGTAGTCCGCCCGGGACTAGCGGGGCCGATGACACAGATACGCAGTATTTT; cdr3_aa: CASSPPGTSGADDTDTQYF
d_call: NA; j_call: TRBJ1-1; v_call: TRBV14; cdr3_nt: TGTGCCAGCAGCCAAAGGGAGGGGACTGAAGCTTTCTTT; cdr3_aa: CASSQREGTEAFF
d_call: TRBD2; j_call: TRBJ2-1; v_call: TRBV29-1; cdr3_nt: TGCAGCGTTGAGGGGGCGGGAGGCTCCTACAATGAGCAGTTCTTC; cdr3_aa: CSVEGAGGSYNEQFF
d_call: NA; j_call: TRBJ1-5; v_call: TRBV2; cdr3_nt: TGTGCCAGCACGAGGGCTCCTTCCCATCAGCCCCAGCATTTT; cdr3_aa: CASTRAPSHQPQHF
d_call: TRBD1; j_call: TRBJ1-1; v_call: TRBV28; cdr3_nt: TGTGCCAGCAGTTCGGGACAGCCGAACACTGAAGCTTTCTTT; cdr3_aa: CASSSGQPNTEAFF
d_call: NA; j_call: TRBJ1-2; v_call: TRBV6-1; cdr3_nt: TGTGCCAGCAGTGAGCAGATCCACCTTGCCTATGGCTACACCTTC; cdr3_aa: CASSEQIHLAYGYTF
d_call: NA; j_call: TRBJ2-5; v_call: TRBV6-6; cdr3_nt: TGTGCCAGCAGGATGGGGGGGCAGGAGACCCAGTACTTC; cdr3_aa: CASRMGGQETQYF
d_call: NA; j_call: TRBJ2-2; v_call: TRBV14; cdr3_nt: TGTGCCAGCAGCCTAAACACCGGGGAGCTGTTTTTT; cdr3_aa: CASSLNTGELFF
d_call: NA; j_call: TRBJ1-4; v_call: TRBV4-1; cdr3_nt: TGCGCCAGCAGCCAAGATGACCAGGAGGATGAAAAACTGTTTTTT; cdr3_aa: CASSQDDQEDEKLFF
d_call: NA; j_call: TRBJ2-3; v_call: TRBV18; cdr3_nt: TGTGCCAGCTCACCACCCAGGCCCACAGATACGCAGTATTTT; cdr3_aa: CASSPPRPTDTQYF
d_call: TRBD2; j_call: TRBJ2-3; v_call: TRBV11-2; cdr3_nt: TGTGCCAGCAGCTTAGCTCGTACTAGCGGGAGGGTAATCACAGATACGCAGTATTTT; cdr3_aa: CASSLARTSGRVITDTQYF
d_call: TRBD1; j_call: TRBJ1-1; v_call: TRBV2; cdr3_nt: TGTGCCAGCAGTCTGGACAGGGGGAACACTGAAGCTTTCTTT; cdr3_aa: CASSLDRGNTEAFF
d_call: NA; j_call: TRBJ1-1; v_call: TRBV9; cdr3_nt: TGTGCCAGCAGCCCTACGGGGGGGGTTAACACTGAAGCTTTCTTT; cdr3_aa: CASSPTGGVNTEAFF
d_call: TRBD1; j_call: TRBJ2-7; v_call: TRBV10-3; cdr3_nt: TGTGCCATCAGAACGGTCGGGACAGGGACTTCCTACGAGCAGTACTTC; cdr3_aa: CAIRTVGTGTSYEQYF
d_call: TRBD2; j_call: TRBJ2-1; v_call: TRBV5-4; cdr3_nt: TGTGCCAGCAGATGGGGACTAGCGGGAGGGCGATCTGACAATGAGCAGTTCTTC; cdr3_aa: CASRWGLAGGRSDNEQFF
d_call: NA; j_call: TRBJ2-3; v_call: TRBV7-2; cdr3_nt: TGTGCCATCAAGATCACCGGGACTTCCCCCACAGATACGCAGTATTTT; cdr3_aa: CAIKITGTSPTDTQYF
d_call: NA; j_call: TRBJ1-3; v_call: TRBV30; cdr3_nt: TGTGCCTGGAGTATGCCAGCTGGAAACACCATATATTTT; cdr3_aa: CAWSMPAGNTIYF
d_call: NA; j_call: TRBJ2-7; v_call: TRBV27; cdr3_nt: TGTGCCAGCAGTCCACCGGGTGTAGAGCAGTACTTC; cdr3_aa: CASSPPGVEQYF